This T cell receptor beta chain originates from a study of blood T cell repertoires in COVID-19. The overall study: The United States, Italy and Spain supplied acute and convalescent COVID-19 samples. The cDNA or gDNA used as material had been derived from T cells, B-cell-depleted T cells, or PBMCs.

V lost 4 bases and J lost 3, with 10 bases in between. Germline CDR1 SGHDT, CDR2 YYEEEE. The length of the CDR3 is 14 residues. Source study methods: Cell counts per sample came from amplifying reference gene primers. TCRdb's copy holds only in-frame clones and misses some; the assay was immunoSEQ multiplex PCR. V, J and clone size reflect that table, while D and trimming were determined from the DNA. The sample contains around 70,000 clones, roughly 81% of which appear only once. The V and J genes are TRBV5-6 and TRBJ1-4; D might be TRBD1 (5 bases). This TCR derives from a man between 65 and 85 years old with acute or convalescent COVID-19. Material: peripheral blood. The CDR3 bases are TGTGCCAGCAGCACCCGGGGGGCTAATGAAAAACTGTTTTTT. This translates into CASSTRGANEKLFF.